These 28 T cell receptor beta chains were sequenced from one sample in a study of regulatory T cells in long-lasting Graves disease. Both iRepertoire HTBI primers and Arm-PCR of CDR3 regions were used to build the TCR beta libraries. In TCRdb, the multiplex PCR reads were re-called with MiXCR into one record per CDR3 protein. The data contain roughly 450,000 distinct CDR3 sequences, about a quarter of them singletons. Time point in this sample: persistent/refractory GD, antithyroid drugs over 5 years with positive TRAb. TCR sequences were obtained from RNA taken from PBMCs. The material sequenced was peripheral blood mononuclear cells (PBMCs), taken when the disease was refractory, from a patient treated with antithyroid drugs. The receptors come from a female donor with Graves disease.

This clonotype came up a few times. V usage is TRBV4-1 and J usage is TRBJ1-5; D not resolved. Germline V gene lookup returns CDR1 MGHRA and CDR2 YSYEKL. The V end was cut by 1 base, the J end by 5 bases, with 6 bases between. The CDR3 runs to 13 residues. CDR3 in amino acids: CASSQVSYQPQHF. DNA for the CDR3: TGCGCCAGCAGCCAAGTATCCTATCAGCCCCAGCATTTT.

The chain has TRBV7-2 and TRBJ1-4, with 9 bases identical to TRBD1. The CDR3 loop spans 14 amino acids. With V trimmed by 3 bases and J by 7 bases, 3 bases remained unmatched. Germline lookup yields CDR1 SGHTA and CDR2 FQGNSA. The DNA of the CDR3 is TGTGCCAGCAGCTTGGGACAGGGCCCTGAAAAACTGTTTTTT. This gives the protein CASSLGQGPEKLFF.

The table lists this clonotype with many counts. The chain has TRBV7-2 and TRBJ2-7; D ambiguous. Germline CDR1 SGHTA, CDR2 FQGNSA. The CDR3 has 12 residues. V was clipped by 6 bases and J by 4 bases, with 10 bases between them. CDR3 coding DNA: TGTGCCAGCAGTTTATTGGGATACGAGCAGTACTTC. Translating it yields CASSLLGYEQYF.

This clonotype occurred many times. This chain links TRBV5-5 with TRBJ2-5, with D perhaps matching TRBD1 or TRBD2 (7 bases each). V was cut by 5 bases and J by 5 bases, with 13 bases left in between. Germline V lookup: CDR1 SGHKS, CDR2 YYEKEE (reference sequence). There are 13 residues in the CDR3. CDR3 sequence: CASRSQGGETQYF. The DNA for the CDR3 is TGTGCCAGCAGGTCGCAGGGGGGGGAGACCCAGTACTTC. The full variable domain, its missing parts supplied by reference TRBV5-5 and TRBJ2-5, is DAGVTQSPTHLIKTRGQQVTLRCSPISGHKSVSWYQQVLGQGPQFIFQYYEKEERGRGNFPDRFSARQFPNYSSELNVNALLLGDSALYLCASRSQGGETQYFGPGTRLLVL.

V is TRBV7-8 and J is TRBJ2-2; no definite D call. Germline CDR1 is SGHVS and CDR2 is FQNEAQ. Trimming took off 5 bases at V and 3 bases at J, with 16 bases between the two ends. This CDR3 comprises 16 residues. CDR3 in DNA: TGTGCCAGCAGCAAACACTGGTCTGTGGACACCGGGGAGCTGTTTTTT. It encodes CASSKHWSVDTGELFF.

On this clonotype: A clone one base away is much larger, so this may be a read error. The conserved phenylalanine or tryptophan normally closing the CDR3 is absent here, so this likely arose from a read error. In DNA form, the CDR3 reads TGTGCCAGCAGCGATCCGGGACTAGCTCAGCGGGAGCAGTACTCC. It specifies CASSDPGLAQREQYS. The rearrangement uses TRBV28 and TRBJ2-7; the match to TRBD2 covers 9 bases. This CDR3 is built from 15 residues. Trimming cost V 6 bases and J 7 bases; bases outside gene matches: 13. Germline V lookup: CDR1 MDHEN, CDR2 SYDVKM.

This clonotype was counted many times. Written as DNA, the CDR3 is TGTGCCAGCAGGATGACAGGGGCCTTGTCCTACGAGCAGTACTTC. Translated: CASRMTGALSYEQYF. V gene TRBV12-3 or TRBV12-4 combines with J gene TRBJ2-7; 8 bases agree with TRBD1. The V gene end was trimmed by 6 bases and the J gene end by 1 base; junction bases not matched to a gene: 8. This CDR3 region has 15 residues.

The CDR3 reads CSVQTGRAAFF. The CDR3 coding sequence is TGCAGCGTCCAGACGGGGAGGGCCGCTTTCTTT. The V call is TRBV29-1, the J call TRBJ1-1; D is uncertain. Germline lookup yields CDR1 SQVTM and CDR2 ANQGSEA. Trimming pared 6 bases from V and 11 bases from J, leaving 16 bases between. The CDR3 runs 11 residues. The full variable domain, rest sourced from reference TRBV29-1 and TRBJ1-1, is SAVISQKPSRDICQRGTSLTIQCQVDSQVTMMFWYRQQPGQSLTLIATANQGSEATYESGFVIDKFPISRPNLTFSTLTVSNMSPEDSSIYLCSVQTGRAAFFGQGTRLTVV.

The chain recombines TRBV20-1 with TRBJ2-5, with D perhaps matching TRBD2 (5 bases). Deletions cut 1 base from V and 5 bases from J, with 14 bases between. The CDR3 runs to 14 residues. CDR1 and CDR2 from the germline V gene are DFQATT and SNEGSKA (reference sequence). CDR3 coding DNA: TGCAGTGCTAGAGGGGGAGCTTTCCTTGAGACCCAGTACTTC. Translating gives CSARGGAFLETQYF.

This clonotype was observed at least ten times. This sequence joins TRBV12-3 or TRBV12-4 and TRBJ1-2; maybe TRBD1 (5 bases). This CDR3 is 14 amino acids long. Trimming left V 8 bases short and J 4 bases short, with 17 bases between. The CDR3 DNA is TGTGCCAGCTCTACGGGATGGGGCGGCTATGGCTACACCTTC. Protein sequence: CASSTGWGGYGYTF.

This clonotype was observed many times. This chain joins TRBV28 and TRBJ2-3; either TRBD1 or TRBD2 may fit D (5 bases each). The germline CDR1 and CDR2 sequences are MDHEN and SYDVKM. V gave up 3 bases and J gave up 3 bases, with 13 bases separating them. The CDR3 covers 15 residues. CDR3 DNA: TGTGCCAGCAGTTTTGGGGGTAGAGGGACAGATACGCAGTATTTT. Its protein product is CASSFGGRGTDTQYF.

J is TRBJ1-2 and V is TRBV5-1; perhaps TRBD1 as D (6 bases). The CDR3 runs 16 residues. The V and J ends lost 0 bases and 3 bases respectively, with 15 bases between them. Germline V gene data show CDR1 as SGHRS and CDR2 as YFSETQ. DNA for the CDR3: TGCGCCAGCAGCTTGGACCCACAGGGAACTTACTATGGCTACACCTTC. This sequence encodes CASSLDPQGTYYGYTF.

The chain couples TRBV5-1 to TRBJ1-1; 8 bases are a match to TRBD1. The CDR3 runs 16 residues. Germline CDR1 SGHRS, CDR2 YFSETQ. V lost 1 base, J lost 0 bases, and 5 bases stayed unmatched. The CDR3 sequence is CASSLTGGELNTEAFF. The CDR3 DNA sequence: TGCGCCAGCAGCTTGACAGGGGGAGAATTGAACACTGAAGCTTTCTTT.

This clonotype was counted ten times or more. The rearrangement uses TRBV11-2 and TRBJ2-7; the D call may be TRBD1 or TRBD2 (7 bases each). There are 15 residues in the CDR3. Between the trimmed V and J ends, which lost 7 bases and 4 bases, there was a span of 20 bases. Germline CDR1 and CDR2: SGHAT and FQNNGV. CDR3 amino acids: CASTQGGMGSYEQYF. Here the CDR3 DNA reads TGTGCCAGCACCCAGGGGGGGATGGGAAGTTACGAGCAGTACTTC.

V usage is TRBV6-2 or TRBV6-3 and J usage is TRBJ1-1, with D perhaps TRBD1 (5 bases). Germline V gene data show CDR1 as MNHEY and CDR2 as SVGEGT. This CDR3 is built from 16 residues. Trimming stripped 0 bases from V and 5 bases from J, with 16 bases between. The CDR3 nucleotides are TGTGCCAGCAGTTACTCATTCGGGGCCTCGGGGACTGAAGCTTTCTTT. Translated, it gives CASSYSFGASGTEAFF.

A few counts support this clonotype. J is TRBJ2-2 and V is TRBV20-1, with D possibly TRBD2 on 6 matching bases. Germline lookup yields CDR1 DFQATT and CDR2 SNEGSKA (reference sequence). V shed 3 bases and J shed 7 bases, with 15 bases lying between them. The CDR3 spans 14 residues. CDR3 DNA: TGCAGTGCTAGTCGCCGGGACTTAGACGGGGAGCTGTTTTTT. Amino acids: CSASRRDLDGELFF.

Comments on this clonotype: This may stem from a read error, because a much larger clone lies one nucleotide away. The chain joins TRBV11-1 to TRBJ2-7, with 7 bases lining up with TRBD2. This CDR3 is built from 15 residues. From germline, CDR1 is SGHAT and CDR2 FQDESV (reference sequence). The CDR3 nucleotides are TGTGCCAGCAGCCCAGTGGAAACGGGGGGTTACGAGCAGTGCTTC. It yields the protein CASSPVETGGYEQCF.

The rearrangement uses TRBV18 and TRBJ1-3, with TRBD1 identical over 9 bases. Losses at the gene ends were 6 bases for V and 1 base for J; bases not matched to a gene: 4. The V gene's germline CDR1 is KGHSH and CDR2 LQKENI. This CDR3 is 15 amino acids long. The CDR3 sequence: CASSQQGASGNTIYF. CDR3 nucleotide sequence: TGTGCCAGCTCTCAACAGGGGGCATCTGGAAACACCATATATTTT.

This clonotype was seen only once. This chain joins TRBV7-8 and TRBJ1-5; a weak D match, TRBD1 (5 bases). Germline V gives CDR1 SGHVS, CDR2 FQNEAQ. The CDR3 has 12 residues. V lost 11 bases, J lost 7 bases, and 15 bases lay in between. The DNA of the CDR3 is TGTGCCGGAGCCGACGGGGCCCAGCCCCAGCATTTT. Amino acids: CAGADGAQPQHF.

This clonotype was detected many times. The gene calls are TRBV27 and TRBJ1-1; D might be TRBD1 (5 bases). V was clipped by 6 bases and J by 1 base, with 12 bases between them. This CDR3 is built from 14 residues. Germline V gene sequence: CDR1 MNHEY, CDR2 SMNVEV (reference sequence). The CDR3 coding sequence is TGTGCCAGCAGATACTACACAGGGAACACTGAAGCTTTCTTT. It encodes CASRYYTGNTEAFF.

The chain uses TRBV15 and TRBJ1-1, with no clear D. In germline, CDR1 is LNHNV, CDR2 YYDKDF (reference sequence). V lost 1 base to trimming and J lost 1 base, with 7 bases between them. The CDR3 is 14 amino acids. The CDR3 DNA is TGTGCCACCAGCAGAGTCTCGGGGAACACTGAAGCTTTCTTT. This encodes CATSRVSGNTEAFF. Full variable domain (missing parts from reference TRBV15 and TRBJ1-1): DAMVIQNPRYQVTQFGKPVTLSCSQTLNHNVMYWYQQKSSQAPKLLFHYYDKDFNNEADTPDNFQSRRPNTSFCFLDIRSPGLGDTAMYLCATSRVSGNTEAFFGQGTRLTVV.

With regard to this clonotype: This may be a read error: a much more frequent sequence differs by one nucleotide. The conserved phenylalanine or tryptophan normally closing the CDR3 is absent here, so this likely arose from a read error. The genes are TRBV20-1 and TRBJ2-5; 12 bases are shared with TRBD2. CDR1 DFQATT and CDR2 SNEGSKA come from the germline V gene (reference sequence). Losses at the gene ends were 0 bases for V and 5 bases for J; bases not matched to a gene: 10. The CDR3 totals 17 residues. The CDR3 loop is CSAREGASGRARETQYL. In DNA, the CDR3 is TGCAGTGCTAGAGAGGGGGCTAGCGGGAGGGCCCGGGAGACCCAGTACCTC.

This clonotype was observed many times. V usage is TRBV30 and J usage is TRBJ2-5, with D tentatively TRBD2 (6 bases). V was clipped by 4 bases and J by 4 bases, with 13 bases between them. This CDR3 comprises 13 residues. Germline CDR1 is GTSNPN and CDR2 is SVGIG (reference sequence). The CDR3 nucleotides are TGTGCCTGGATAAACGGGAGAGGAGAGACCCAGTACTTC. Its protein product is CAWINGRGETQYF.

This chain links TRBV5-1 with TRBJ1-2; 8 positions match TRBD1. The germline V gene has CDR1 SGHRS and CDR2 YFSETQ. J gave up 0 bases and V 4 bases, and 8 bases lay outside the gene matches. This CDR3 region has 16 residues. CDR3 amino acids: CASSPTGDPSNYGYTF. The CDR3 coding sequence is TGCGCCAGCAGCCCGACAGGGGACCCATCTAACTATGGCTACACCTTC.

This clonotype was counted ten times or more. The rearrangement joins TRBV6-1 to TRBJ1-2; D might be TRBD1 (5 bases). The CDR3 consists of 12 residues. The V gene lost 11 bases and the J gene lost 3 bases, with 13 bases spanning the gap. The germline CDR1 and CDR2 sequences are MNHNS and SASEGT. CDR3 protein: CASYRGDYGYTF. The DNA of the CDR3 is TGTGCCTCTTATCGGGGGGACTATGGCTACACCTTC.

This clonotype was detected ten times or more. V is TRBV28 and J is TRBJ1-5; D might be TRBD1 (5 bases). Germline V gene data show CDR1 as MDHEN and CDR2 as SYDVKM. V lost 5 bases, J lost 0 bases, and 14 bases lay in between. The CDR3 has 16 amino acids. As DNA, the CDR3 is TGTGCCAGCAGTCTCCCTCTGGGGGGTAGCAATCAGCCCCAGCATTTT. Protein product: CASSLPLGGSNQPQHF.

This chain links TRBV29-1 with TRBJ1-2, with D possibly being TRBD1 (5 bases). The V end was cut by 4 bases, the J end by 2 bases, with 8 bases between. Germline CDR1 is SQVTM and CDR2 is ANQGSEA. This CDR3 is built from 12 residues. CDR3 DNA sequence: TGCAGCGTTGGAGGGGCCAACTATGGCTACACCTTC. As protein: CSVGGANYGYTF.

V is TRBV19 and J is TRBJ2-6; D is uncertain. Germline V gives CDR1 LNHDA, CDR2 SQIVND (reference sequence). The CDR3 runs to 16 residues. Trimming removed 7 bases at V and 0 bases at J, with 13 bases between. CDR3 in DNA: TGTGCCAGTACTCCCAATCTGGGCTCTGGGGCCAACGTCCTGACTTTC. Translation: CASTPNLGSGANVLTF. Supplemented by reference TRBV19 and TRBJ2-6, the full variable domain reads DGGITQSPKYLFRKEGQNVTLSCEQNLNHDAMYWYRQDPGQGLRLIYYSQIVNDFQKGDIAEGYSVSREKKESFPLTVTSAQKNPTAFYLCASTPNLGSGANVLTFGAGSRLTVL.